Each of the 10 T cell receptor beta chains below was sequenced from the same sample in a study of cytomegalovirus exposure and HLA in healthy donors. In the PCR, 60 Vbeta and 13 Jbeta primers were used. Generated by immunoSEQ multiplex PCR, the TCRdb table keeps only in-frame clones and is missing some. This sample carries 120,000 or so clones, nearly 80% of them seen once, and the ten largest clones take over 5%. The material sequenced was PBMCs. These TCRs come from a middle-aged woman in good health and CMV-seronegative.

In this sample, this clone turned up a few times. The chain links TRBV27 to TRBJ2-7; TRBD1 agrees at 7 bases. Germline values: CDR1 MNHEY, CDR2 SMNVEV (reference sequence). Trimming at V came to 3 bases and at J to 6 bases, leaving 11 bases not matched to a gene. The CDR3 consists of 15 residues. CDR3 nucleotides: TGTGCCAGCAGTTTTAGCCCCACAGGGGCCGGCGAGCAGTACTTC. Protein sequence: CASSFSPTGAGEQYF.

In regard to this clone: Sequence at one end of the junction differs from germline and may be a read error. J is TRBJ1-2 and V is TRBV5-1, with TRBD1 as a possible D gene (6 bases). CDR1 is SGHRS and CDR2 is YFSETQ in the germline V gene. The CDR3 length is 16 residues. CDR3 nucleotide sequence: TGCACCAGCAGCAAGGTATCAGGGGAATCGGTCTATGGCTACACCTTC. It codes for CTSSKVSGESVYGYTF.

This chain joins TRBV7-3 and TRBJ2-3; tentative D call: TRBD2 (7 bases). CDR1 is SGHTA, CDR2 FQGTGA, per germline. The CDR3 has 16 residues. V lost 1 base to trimming and J lost 4 bases, with 15 bases between them. For the CDR3, the DNA is TGTGCCAGCAGCTTAATAGGCGGGGGCCCCCCAGATACGCAGTATTTT. This encodes CASSLIGGGPPDTQYF.

The V gene is TRBV27, the J gene TRBJ2-3; a weak D match, TRBD2 (6 bases). CDR3 length equals 14 residues. V gave up 5 bases and J gave up 3 bases, with 12 bases separating them. Per germline, CDR1 MNHEY and CDR2 SMNVEV (reference sequence). CDR3 DNA sequence: TGTGCCAGCAGTGCCCCCGGGGGTACAGATACGCAGTATTTT. Its translation is CASSAPGGTDTQYF.

This chain joins TRBV28 and TRBJ2-1, with D tentatively TRBD2 (6 bases). The germline V and J ends were trimmed by 4 bases and 8 bases, with 21 bases remaining between them. CDR3 length equals 16 residues. Germline V lookup: CDR1 MDHEN, CDR2 SYDVKM. CDR3 amino acids: CASSSDRDFTGDEQFF. The CDR3 DNA follows: TGTGCCAGCAGTTCAGACCGGGACTTCACAGGCGATGAGCAGTTCTTC.

The rearrangement joins TRBV6-1 to TRBJ1-1; perhaps TRBD1 as D (5 bases). Germline V gene data show CDR1 as MNHNS and CDR2 as SASEGT. The CDR3 contains 13 residues. The germline V and J ends were trimmed by 5 bases and 1 base, with 8 bases remaining between them. This CDR3 is CASSRQTNTEAFF. In nucleotides, the CDR3 is TGTGCCAGCAGTCGACAGACGAACACTGAAGCTTTCTTT.

Notes on this clone: A junction end diverges from the germline sequence, so it may reflect a read error. V and J are TRBV7-9 and TRBJ1-1; the match to TRBD1 covers 7 bases. CDR3 size: 14 residues. CDR1 SEHNR and CDR2 FQNEAQ come from the germline V gene (reference sequence). As DNA, the CDR3 is TGTTCCAGCAGCTTAGGGACAGCGAACACTGAAGCTTTCTTT. Translation gives CSSSLGTANTEAFF.

The rearrangement links TRBV4-3 to TRBJ1-3; no reliable D call. The germline V gene encodes CDR1 LGHNA and CDR2 YSLEER. V lost 4 bases and J lost 3, with 7 bases in between. The CDR3 is 13 residues long. CDR3: CASSLGVGNTIYF. CDR3 DNA sequence: TGCGCCAGCAGCCTCGGGGTTGGAAACACCATATATTTT.

The rearrangement links TRBV7-9 to TRBJ2-2, with D maybe TRBD2 (6 bases). V dropped 5 bases and J dropped 6 bases, with 13 bases sitting between them. This CDR3 is 14 amino acids long. CDR1 is SEHNR, CDR2 FQNEAQ, per germline (reference sequence). CDR3 coding DNA: TGTGCCAGCAGCCAATCGGGGGAATCCGGGGAGCTGTTTTTT. It is translated as CASSQSGESGELFF.

The V and J genes are TRBV5-5 and TRBJ1-2; D is undetermined. Per germline, CDR1 SGHKS and CDR2 YYEKEE (reference sequence). V dropped 2 bases and J dropped 0 bases, with 11 bases sitting between them. This CDR3 is 15 amino acids long. CDR3 amino acids: CASSFGAVSNYGYTF. The CDR3 coding sequence is TGTGCCAGCAGCTTTGGAGCGGTTTCTAACTATGGCTACACCTTC.